This TCR beta chain was found in a study of shared clonotypes between healthy human individuals. Study context: Each donor had three CD4 naive, three CD4 memory, two CD8 naive and one CD8 memory plate.

This CDR3 spans 15 amino acids. Looked up from germline, CDR1 is KGHSH and CDR2 is LQKENI. Trimming cost V 1 base and J 1 base; bases outside gene matches: 2. General study results and limits: Generally, naive subsets came out with larger estimated richness than memory subsets. A handful of donors showed sharing of approximately 5% of naive CD4 clonotypes.

Sequencing was performed with immunoSEQ multiplex PCR; in TCRdb, only in-frame clones are kept and a portion is missing. The sample records about 1.5 million clones, about 96% being singletons. Comment on this clone: Its cognate antigen is unknown. The sample carries other DNA sequences with the same CDR3.

This chain connects TRBV18 to TRBJ1-1; TRBD1 agrees at 8 bases. The specimen sequenced was naive CD4+ T cells sorted from blood. The subset was: CD45RA+ positively selected. The source of this sequence is a man aged 25-45 years in good health. The CDR3 here is CASSPRQGANTEAFF. The CDR3 DNA sequence: TGTGCCAGCTCACCACGTCAGGGGGCGAACACTGAAGCTTTCTTT.